The clone carrying this TCR beta chain appeared a few times. This entry comes from a study of patients and donors after allogeneic stem cell transplantation. The V gene's germline CDR1 is SGHRS and CDR2 YFSETQ. This CDR3 contains 14 residues. The ends lost 7 bases at V and 4 bases at J; junction bases unmatched: 8. From the RT-PCR reads, TCRdb called clonotypes with MiXCR, one entry per CDR3 protein. Here the sample spans over 350,000 distinct CDR3 sequences, approximately 16% being singletons. The sample taken for sequencing was blood, either unsorted or a sorted T cell fraction (not recorded which). The chain has TRBV5-1 and TRBJ1-1; 9 nucleotides agree with TRBD1. The clonotype comes from a human donor who was either an allogeneic HSCT recipient or a stem cell or donor lymphocyte infusion donor (not recorded which). It is not recorded whose cells these are; they may come from a transplant donor. The CDR3 protein is CASGPGQGITEAFF. For the CDR3, the DNA is TGCGCCAGCGGACCGGGACAGGGAATCACTGAAGCTTTCTTT.